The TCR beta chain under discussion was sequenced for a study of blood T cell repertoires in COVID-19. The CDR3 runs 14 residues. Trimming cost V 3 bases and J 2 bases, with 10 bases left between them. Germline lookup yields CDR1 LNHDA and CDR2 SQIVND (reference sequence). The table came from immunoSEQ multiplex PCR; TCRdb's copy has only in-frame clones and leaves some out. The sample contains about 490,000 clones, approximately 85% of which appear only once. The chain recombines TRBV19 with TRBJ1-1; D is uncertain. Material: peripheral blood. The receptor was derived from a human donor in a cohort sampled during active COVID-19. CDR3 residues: CASSMERANTEAFF. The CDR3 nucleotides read TGTGCCAGTAGTATGGAGAGGGCAAACACTGAAGCTTTCTTT.